The 5 T cell receptor beta chains listed next were all sequenced from one sample in a study of T cell repertoires and leukemia-associated antigens. TCRdb re-called the 5' RACE reads through MiXCR, storing one row per CDR3 protein. The data show 13,000 to 15,000 distinct CDR3 sequences, approximately 39% seen once. These receptors have no known antigen. Sequencing input: CD3+ T cells sorted from blood and cultured. The receptors come from a female donor in good health.

This chain links TRBV6-2 or TRBV6-3 with TRBJ2-7; 9 bases are shared with TRBD2. CDR1 and CDR2 (germline): MNHEY, SVGEGT. The V gene end was trimmed by 7 bases and the J gene end by 5 bases; junction bases not matched to a gene: 24. The CDR3 length is 19 residues. DNA of the CDR3: TGTGCCAGCACCACTATCAGCGCCAGCAGCCTCGGGACTAGCAACGAGCAGTACTTC. Protein product: CASTTISASSLGTSNEQYF.

This clonotype qualifies as medium-sized. The gene calls are TRBV5-1 and TRBJ2-1, with 10 bases matching TRBD2. There are 14 residues in the CDR3. With 4 bases clipped from V and 7 bases from J, the junction kept 5 bases outside the gene matches. CDR1 is SGHRS, CDR2 YFSETQ, per germline. The CDR3 here is CASSNLAGANEQFF. In DNA, the CDR3 is TGCGCCAGCAGCAACCTAGCGGGAGCTAATGAGCAGTTCTTC. Looking up the rest from reference TRBV5-1 and TRBJ2-1 gives the full variable domain: KAGVTQTPRYLIKTRGQQVTLSCSPISGHRSVSWYQQTPGQGLQFLFEYFSETQRNKGNFPGRFSGRQFSNSRSEMNVSTLELGDSALYLCASSNLAGANEQFFGPGTRLTVL.

Many counts were recorded for this clonotype. The chain's CDR3 is CSATLQSSGLARADTQYF. The CDR3 nucleotides read TGCAGTGCCACCCTTCAGTCTAGCGGGCTAGCGAGAGCAGATACGCAGTATTTT. The chain carries TRBV20-1 and TRBJ2-3, with 8 nucleotides matching TRBD2. The germline gives CDR1 DFQATT, CDR2 SNEGSKA (reference sequence). The CDR3 loop spans 18 amino acids. The ends lost 6 bases at V and 4 bases at J; junction bases unmatched: 21.

This clonotype was recorded many times. The chain couples TRBV28 to TRBJ2-3; perhaps TRBD1 as D (6 bases). Trimming stripped 5 bases from V and 2 bases from J, with 14 bases between. CDR1 and CDR2 from the germline V gene are MDHEN and SYDVKM. The CDR3 has 15 amino acids. The CDR3 DNA sequence: TGTGCCAGCAGTCCCCCCGACAGGCTCACAGATACGCAGTATTTT. Amino acid sequence: CASSPPDRLTDTQYF.

Concerning this clonotype itself: Its ends do not fully match the called genes, so a read error is possible. The chain links TRBV4-1 to TRBJ1-3; the D is unclear. Germline V gene data show CDR1 as MGHRA and CDR2 as YSYEKL. The CDR3 is 14 amino acids. The CDR3 DNA reads as TGCGCCAGCAGCGAACGCCTCCCTGGAAACACCATATGTTTT. Its translation is CASSERLPGNTICF.